This TCR beta chain was obtained from a study of monozygotic twins with inflammatory bowel disease. Notes on this clonotype: As yet, its antigen is unknown.

Study results and limitations: Healthy twins shared more clonotypes with others than IBD patients, most markedly active ones.

This CDR3 comprises 15 residues. CDR1 and CDR2 (germline): LGHNA, YNFKEQ. For each CDR3 protein, TCRdb gives one entry from its re-call of the 5' RACE reads, without DNA. There are about 330,000 distinct CDR3 sequences in the sample, with 2% to 2.5% held by the top ten. Collection yielded 2 to 2.5 ml of blood per donor. The clonotype comes from a human donor with ulcerative colitis or Crohn's disease, or a healthy co-twin of an affected twin (not recorded which). This rearrangement joins TRBV4-2 to TRBJ2-1; TCRdb picks TRBD2, but there is no DNA to check that call. Material for sequencing was blood. The CDR3 protein is CASSQEVLGSGEQFF.